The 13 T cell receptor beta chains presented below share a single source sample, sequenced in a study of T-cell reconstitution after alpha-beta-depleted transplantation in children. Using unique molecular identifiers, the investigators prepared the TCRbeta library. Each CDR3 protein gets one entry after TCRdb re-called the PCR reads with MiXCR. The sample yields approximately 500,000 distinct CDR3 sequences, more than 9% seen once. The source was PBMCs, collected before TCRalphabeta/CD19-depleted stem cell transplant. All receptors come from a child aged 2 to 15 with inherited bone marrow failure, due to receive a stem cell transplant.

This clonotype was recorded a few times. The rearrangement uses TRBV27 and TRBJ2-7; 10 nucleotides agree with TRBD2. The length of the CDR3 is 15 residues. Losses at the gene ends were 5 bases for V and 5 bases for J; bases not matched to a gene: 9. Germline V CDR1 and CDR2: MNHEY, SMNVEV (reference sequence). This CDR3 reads CASSRAGGLHDEQYF. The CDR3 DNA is TGTGCCAGCAGTAGAGCGGGAGGGCTTCACGACGAGCAGTACTTC.

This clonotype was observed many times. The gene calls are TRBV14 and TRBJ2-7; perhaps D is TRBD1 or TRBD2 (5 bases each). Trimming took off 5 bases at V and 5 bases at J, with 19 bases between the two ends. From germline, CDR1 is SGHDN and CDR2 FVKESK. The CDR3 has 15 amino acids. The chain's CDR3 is CASSSLPGPYNEQYF. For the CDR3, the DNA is TGTGCCAGCAGCTCTCTGCCGGGACCCTATAACGAGCAGTACTTC.

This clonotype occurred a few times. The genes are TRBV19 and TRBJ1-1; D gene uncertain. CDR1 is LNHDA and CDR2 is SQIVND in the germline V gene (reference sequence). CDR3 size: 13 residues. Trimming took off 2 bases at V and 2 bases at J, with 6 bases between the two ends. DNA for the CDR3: TGTGCCAGTAGTATATATGGTAACACTGAAGCTTTCTTT. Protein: CASSIYGNTEAFF.

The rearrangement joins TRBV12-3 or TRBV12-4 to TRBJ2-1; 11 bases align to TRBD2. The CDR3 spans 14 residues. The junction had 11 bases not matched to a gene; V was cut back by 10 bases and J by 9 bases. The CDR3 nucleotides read TGTGCCACCGATTACGGGACTAGCGGATTTGAGCAGTTCTTC. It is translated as CATDYGTSGFEQFF.

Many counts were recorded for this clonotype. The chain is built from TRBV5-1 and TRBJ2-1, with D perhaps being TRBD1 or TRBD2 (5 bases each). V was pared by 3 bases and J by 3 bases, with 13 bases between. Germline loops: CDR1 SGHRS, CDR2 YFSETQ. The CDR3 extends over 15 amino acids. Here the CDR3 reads CASSWDPTGYNEQFF. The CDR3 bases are TGCGCCAGCAGCTGGGACCCGACTGGCTACAATGAGCAGTTCTTC. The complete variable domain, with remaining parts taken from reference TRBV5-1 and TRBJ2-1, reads KAGVTQTPRYLIKTRGQQVTLSCSPISGHRSVSWYQQTPGQGLQFLFEYFSETQRNKGNFPGRFSGRQFSNSRSEMNVSTLELGDSALYLCASSWDPTGYNEQFFGPGTRLTVL.

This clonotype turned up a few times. CDR3 in DNA: TGTGCCAGCGGCTACCGGGGCCTCTATTCACCCCTCCACTTT. Protein: CASGYRGLYSPLHF. V usage is TRBV28 and J usage is TRBJ1-6; possible D gene TRBD1, 5 bases. V dropped 8 bases and J dropped 8 bases, with 16 bases sitting between them. From germline, CDR1 is MDHEN and CDR2 SYDVKM. The CDR3 contains 14 residues.

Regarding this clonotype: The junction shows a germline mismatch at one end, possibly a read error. CDR3 protein: CARSSTSLQTQYF. CDR3 coding DNA: TGTGCCCGCAGCTCGACTAGTTTACAGACCCAGTACTTC. The chain links TRBV7-2 to TRBJ2-5, with D perhaps matching TRBD2 (6 bases). The length of the CDR3 is 13 residues. Germline V CDR1 and CDR2: SGHTA, FQGNSA.

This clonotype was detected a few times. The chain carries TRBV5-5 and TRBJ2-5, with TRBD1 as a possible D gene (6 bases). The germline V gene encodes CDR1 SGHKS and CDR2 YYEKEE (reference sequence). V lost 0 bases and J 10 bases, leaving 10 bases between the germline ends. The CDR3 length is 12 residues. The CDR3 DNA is TGTGCCAGCAGCTTGGCCTCGGGACACCAGTACTTC. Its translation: CASSLASGHQYF.

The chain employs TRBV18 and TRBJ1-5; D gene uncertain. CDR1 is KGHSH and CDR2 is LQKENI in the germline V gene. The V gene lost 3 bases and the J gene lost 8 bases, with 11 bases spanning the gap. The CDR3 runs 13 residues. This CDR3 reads CASSPHSGEPQHF. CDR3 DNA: TGTGCCAGCTCACCGCACTCGGGCGAGCCCCAGCATTTT.

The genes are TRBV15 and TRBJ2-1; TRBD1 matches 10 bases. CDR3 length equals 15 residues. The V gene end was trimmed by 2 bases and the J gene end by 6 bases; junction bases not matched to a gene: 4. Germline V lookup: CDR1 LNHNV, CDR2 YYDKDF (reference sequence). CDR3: CATSRPGQGTNEQFF. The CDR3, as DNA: TGTGCCACCAGCAGACCGGGACAGGGGACCAATGAGCAGTTCTTC.

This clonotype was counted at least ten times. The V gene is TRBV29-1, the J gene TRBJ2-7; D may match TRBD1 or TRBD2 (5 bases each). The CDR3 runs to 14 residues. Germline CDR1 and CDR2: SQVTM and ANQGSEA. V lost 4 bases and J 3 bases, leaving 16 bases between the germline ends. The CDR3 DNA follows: TGCAGCGTTGGGCCTCGGGACGCAAGCTACGAGCAGTACTTC. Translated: CSVGPRDASYEQYF.

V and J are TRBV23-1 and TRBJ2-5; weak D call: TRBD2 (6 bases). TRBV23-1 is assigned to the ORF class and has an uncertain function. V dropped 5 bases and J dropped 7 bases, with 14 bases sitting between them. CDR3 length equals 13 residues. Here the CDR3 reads CASSMGGNGTQYF. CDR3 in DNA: TGCGCCAGCAGTATGGGGGGAAATGGGACCCAGTACTTC.

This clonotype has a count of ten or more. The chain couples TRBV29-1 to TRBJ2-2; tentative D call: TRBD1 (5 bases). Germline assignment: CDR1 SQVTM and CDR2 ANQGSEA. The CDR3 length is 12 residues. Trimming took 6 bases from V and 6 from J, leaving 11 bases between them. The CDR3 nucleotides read TGCAGCGTGGTACAGGCTCCCGGGGAGCTGTTTTTT. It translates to CSVVQAPGELFF.